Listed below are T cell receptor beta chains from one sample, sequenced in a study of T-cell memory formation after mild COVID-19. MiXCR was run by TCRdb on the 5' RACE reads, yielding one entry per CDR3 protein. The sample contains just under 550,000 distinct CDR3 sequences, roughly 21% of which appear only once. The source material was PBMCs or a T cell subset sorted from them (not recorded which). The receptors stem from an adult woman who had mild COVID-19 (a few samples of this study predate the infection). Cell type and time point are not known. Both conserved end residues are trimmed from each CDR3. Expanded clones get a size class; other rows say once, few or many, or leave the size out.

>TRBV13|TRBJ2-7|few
ASSQSHSYEQY
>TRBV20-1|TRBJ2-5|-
SARMGETQY
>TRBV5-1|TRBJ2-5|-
ASSLEGYETQY
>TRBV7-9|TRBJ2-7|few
ASSLTGPRYEQY
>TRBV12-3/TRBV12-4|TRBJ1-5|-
ASSRRDSNQPQH
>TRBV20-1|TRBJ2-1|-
SARTQTLPF
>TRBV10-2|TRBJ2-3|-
ASSESGVLGITDTQY
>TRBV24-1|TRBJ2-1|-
ATSDFSGINEQF
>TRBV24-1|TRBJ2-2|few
ATGQAGYTGELF
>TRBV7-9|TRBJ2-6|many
ASSVSGANVLT
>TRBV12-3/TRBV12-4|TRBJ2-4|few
ASRPDRGIDIQY
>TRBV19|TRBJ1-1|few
ASSIGQEDTEAF
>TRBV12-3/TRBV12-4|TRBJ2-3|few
ASSPGTSGIPDTQY
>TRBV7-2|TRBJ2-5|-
ASSLARGRDQETQY
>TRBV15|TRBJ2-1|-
ATSRVYHGGKVYNEQF
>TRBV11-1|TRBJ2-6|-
ASSLGAGAGANVLT
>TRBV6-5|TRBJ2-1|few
ASSPGTGIYNEQF
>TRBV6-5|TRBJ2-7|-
ASSYGLRDRGQHAYEQY
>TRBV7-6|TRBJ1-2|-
ASSPLLEGVPNYGYT
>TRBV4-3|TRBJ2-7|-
ASSQALAGGDSYEQY
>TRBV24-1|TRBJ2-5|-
ATGSYEVETQY
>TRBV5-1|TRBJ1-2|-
ASSVGLLGYGYT
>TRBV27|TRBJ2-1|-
ASSSGTTPHNEQF
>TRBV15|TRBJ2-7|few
ATSREGTRNEQY
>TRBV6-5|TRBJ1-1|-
ASSYTGPTEAF
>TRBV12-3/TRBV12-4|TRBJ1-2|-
ASSFSVQALYGYT
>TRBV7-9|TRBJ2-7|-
ASSPGPSGTYEQY
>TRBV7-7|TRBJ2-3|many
ASSLMGSTDTQY
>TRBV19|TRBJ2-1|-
ASTPRAEGRDEQF
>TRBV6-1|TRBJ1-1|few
ASLGISISEAF
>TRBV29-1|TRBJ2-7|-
SVEDGTYEQY
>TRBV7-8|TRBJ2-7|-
ASTLSGGYDEQY
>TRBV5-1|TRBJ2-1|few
ASRVGERYNEQF
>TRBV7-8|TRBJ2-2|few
ASSLGLLAGRPKKTNTGELF
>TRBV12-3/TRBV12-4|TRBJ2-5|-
ASSPGLAGSETQY
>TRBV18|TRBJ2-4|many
ASSPPTGYIQY
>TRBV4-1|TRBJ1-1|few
ASSNTGEAAEAF
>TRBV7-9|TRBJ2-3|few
ASTSGTSTDTQY
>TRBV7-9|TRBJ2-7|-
ASSLIPESYEQY
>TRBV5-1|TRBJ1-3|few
ASSFYSETLSGNTIY
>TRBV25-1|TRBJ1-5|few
ASSESGLPSGSNQPQH
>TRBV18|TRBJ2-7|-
ASSLAGGFDEQY
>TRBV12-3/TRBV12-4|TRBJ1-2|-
ASSHGRGYT
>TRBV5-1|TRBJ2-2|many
ASSLGHPIAGELF
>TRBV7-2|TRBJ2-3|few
ASSLVPAGGPTDTQY
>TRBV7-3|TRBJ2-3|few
ASSFAGRQDTQY
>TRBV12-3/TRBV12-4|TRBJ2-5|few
ASSSPGQGAETQY
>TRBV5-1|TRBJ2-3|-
ASSPSTSDTDTQY